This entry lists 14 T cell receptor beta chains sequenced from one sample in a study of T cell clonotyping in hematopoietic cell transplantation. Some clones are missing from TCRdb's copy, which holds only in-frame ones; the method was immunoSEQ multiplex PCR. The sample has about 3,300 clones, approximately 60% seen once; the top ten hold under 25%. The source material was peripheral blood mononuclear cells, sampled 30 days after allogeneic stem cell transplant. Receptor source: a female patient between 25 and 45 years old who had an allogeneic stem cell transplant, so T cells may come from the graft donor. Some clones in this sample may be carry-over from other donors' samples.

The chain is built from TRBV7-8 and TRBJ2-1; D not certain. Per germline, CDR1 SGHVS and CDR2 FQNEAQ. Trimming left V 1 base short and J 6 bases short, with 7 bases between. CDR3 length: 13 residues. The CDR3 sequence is CASSLGGLNEQFF. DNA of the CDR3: TGTGCCAGCAGCTTAGGGGGTCTCAATGAGCAGTTCTTC.

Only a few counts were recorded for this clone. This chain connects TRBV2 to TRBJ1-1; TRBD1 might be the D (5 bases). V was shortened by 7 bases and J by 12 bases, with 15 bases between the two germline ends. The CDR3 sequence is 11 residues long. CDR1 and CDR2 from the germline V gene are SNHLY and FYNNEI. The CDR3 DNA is TGTGCCAGCATCGTACAGGCTGGTCCTTTCTTT. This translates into CASIVQAGPFF.

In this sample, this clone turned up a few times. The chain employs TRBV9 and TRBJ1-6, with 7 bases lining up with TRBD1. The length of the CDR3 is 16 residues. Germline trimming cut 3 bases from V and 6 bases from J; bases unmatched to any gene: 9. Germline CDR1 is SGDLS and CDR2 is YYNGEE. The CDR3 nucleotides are TGTGCCAGCAGCGCCACAGGGGACAGTCCTAATTCACCCCTCCACTTT. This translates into CASSATGDSPNSPLHF.

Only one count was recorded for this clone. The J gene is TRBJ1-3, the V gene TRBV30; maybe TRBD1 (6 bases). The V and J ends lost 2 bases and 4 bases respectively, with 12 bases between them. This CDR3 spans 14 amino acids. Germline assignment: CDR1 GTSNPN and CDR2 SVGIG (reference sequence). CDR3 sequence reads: CAWSTGMGGNTIYF. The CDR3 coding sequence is TGTGCCTGGAGTACAGGGATGGGAGGAAACACCATATATTTT.

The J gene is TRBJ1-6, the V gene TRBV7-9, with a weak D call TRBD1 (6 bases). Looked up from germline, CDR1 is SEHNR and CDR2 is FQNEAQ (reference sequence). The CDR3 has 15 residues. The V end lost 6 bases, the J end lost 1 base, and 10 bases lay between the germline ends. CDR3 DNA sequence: TGTGCCAGCAGTGCCCAGGGGTCCTATAATTCACCCCTCCACTTT. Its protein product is CASSAQGSYNSPLHF.

DNA for the CDR3: TGTGCCAGCAGCCCGGGACAGGGCGGGGAACAGTACTTC. The encoded protein is CASSPGQGGEQYF. The V and J genes are TRBV5-4 and TRBJ2-7; 9 bases fit TRBD1. The CDR3 has 13 amino acids. With V trimmed by 4 bases and J by 10 bases, 9 bases remained unmatched. CDR1 and CDR2 from the germline V gene are SGHNT and YYREEE (reference sequence).

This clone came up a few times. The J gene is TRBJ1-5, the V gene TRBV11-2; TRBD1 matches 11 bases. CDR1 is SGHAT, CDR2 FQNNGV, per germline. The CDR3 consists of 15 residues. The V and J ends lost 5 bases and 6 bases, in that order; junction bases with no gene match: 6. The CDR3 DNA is TGTGCCAGCAGCGCGGACAGGGGGCTTGGTCAGCCCCAGCATTTT. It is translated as CASSADRGLGQPQHF. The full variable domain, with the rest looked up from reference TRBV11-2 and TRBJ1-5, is EAGVAQSPRYKIIEKRQSVAFWCNPISGHATLYWYQQILGQGPKLLIQFQNNGVVDDSQLPKDRFSAERLKGVDSTLKIQPAKLEDSAVYLCASSADRGLGQPQHFGDGTRLSIL.

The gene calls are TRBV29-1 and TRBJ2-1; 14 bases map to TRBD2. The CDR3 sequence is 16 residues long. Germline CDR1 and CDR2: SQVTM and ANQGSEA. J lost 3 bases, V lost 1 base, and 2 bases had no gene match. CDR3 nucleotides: TGCAGCGTTGAAGGGACTAGCGGGGGGTTCTACAATGAGCAGTTCTTC. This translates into CSVEGTSGGFYNEQFF.

As DNA, the CDR3 is TGTGCCATCAGTGAGTCTAGGTCTCGCGGAGATACGCAGTATTTT. This codes for CAISESRSRGDTQYF. The rearrangement joins TRBV10-3 to TRBJ2-3; D ambiguous. CDR1 is ENHRY and CDR2 is SYGVKD in the germline V gene. Trimming took 0 bases from V and 5 from J, leaving 12 bases between them. CDR3 length: 15 amino acids.

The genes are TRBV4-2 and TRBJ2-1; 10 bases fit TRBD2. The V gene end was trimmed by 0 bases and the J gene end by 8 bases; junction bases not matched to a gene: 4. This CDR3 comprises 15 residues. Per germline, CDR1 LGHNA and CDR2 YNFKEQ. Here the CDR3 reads CASSQEGGTSDEQFF. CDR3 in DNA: TGTGCCAGCAGCCAAGAAGGGGGGACTAGCGATGAGCAGTTCTTC.

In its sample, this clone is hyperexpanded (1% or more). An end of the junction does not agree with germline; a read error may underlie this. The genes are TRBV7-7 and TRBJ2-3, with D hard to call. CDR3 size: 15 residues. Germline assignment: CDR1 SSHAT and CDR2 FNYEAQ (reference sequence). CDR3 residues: CASSLGTSGSTEQYF. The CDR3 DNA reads TGTGCTAGCAGCTTAGGTACCTCCGGTTCTACGGAGCAGTATTTT.

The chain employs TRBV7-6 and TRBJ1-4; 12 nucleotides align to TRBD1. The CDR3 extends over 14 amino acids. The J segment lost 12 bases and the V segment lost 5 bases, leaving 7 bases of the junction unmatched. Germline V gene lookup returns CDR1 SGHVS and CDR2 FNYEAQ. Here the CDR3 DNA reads TGTGCCAGCAGCCGAATAGGGACAGGGGGCGAACTGTTTTTT. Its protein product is CASSRIGTGGELFF.

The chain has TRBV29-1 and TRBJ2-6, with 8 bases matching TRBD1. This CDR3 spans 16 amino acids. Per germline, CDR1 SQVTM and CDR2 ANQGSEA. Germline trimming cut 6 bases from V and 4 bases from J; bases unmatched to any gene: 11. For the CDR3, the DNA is TGCAGCGTGCTCCGGGACAGGCCCTCCGGGGCCAACGTCCTGACTTTC. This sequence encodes CSVLRDRPSGANVLTF.

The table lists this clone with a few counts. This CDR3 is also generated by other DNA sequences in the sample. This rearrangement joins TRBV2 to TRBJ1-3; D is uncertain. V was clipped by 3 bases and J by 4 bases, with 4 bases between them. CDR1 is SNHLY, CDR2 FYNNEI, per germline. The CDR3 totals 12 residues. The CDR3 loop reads CASSELGNTIYF. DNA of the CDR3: TGTGCCAGCAGTGAGTTGGGAAACACCATATATTTT.